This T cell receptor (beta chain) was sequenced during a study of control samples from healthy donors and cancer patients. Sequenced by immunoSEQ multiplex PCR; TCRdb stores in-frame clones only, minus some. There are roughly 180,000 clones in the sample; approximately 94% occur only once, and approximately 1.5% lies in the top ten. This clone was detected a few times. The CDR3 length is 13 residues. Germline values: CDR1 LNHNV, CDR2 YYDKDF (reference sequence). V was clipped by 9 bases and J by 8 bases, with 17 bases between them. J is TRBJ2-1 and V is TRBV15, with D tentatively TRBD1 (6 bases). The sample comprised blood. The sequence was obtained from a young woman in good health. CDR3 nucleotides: TGTGCCACTGGGATACAGGGCTCTGATGAGCAGTTCTTC. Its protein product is CATGIQGSDEQFF.